This TCR beta chain was sequenced during a study of blood T cell repertoires in COVID-19. Study-level information: From T cells, B-cell-depleted T cells, or PBMCs came the material, which was cDNA or gDNA.

Germline values: CDR1 MGHRA, CDR2 YSYEKL. This CDR3 spans 14 amino acids. V shed 0 bases and J shed 4 bases, with 9 bases lying between them. Per the original data handling: Scientists estimated how many nucleated cells there were by amplifying reference gene primers. The protocol was immunoSEQ multiplex PCR, while the TCRdb copy is restricted to in-frame clones and leaves out a portion. That table supplies the V and J calls and clone size; D and trimming were determined from the DNA. The sample gives roughly 330,000 clones, 70% to 90% of which show up once; around 4% is in the top ten. Material for sequencing was peripheral blood. J is TRBJ2-5 and V is TRBV4-1; D not resolved. The source of this sequence is a woman aged 45-60 years with active or convalescent COVID-19. In nucleotides, the CDR3 is TGCGCCAGCAGCCAAGACAGGTTTGGAGAGACCCAGTACTTC. Residues: CASSQDRFGETQYF.